The text below deals with one T cell receptor beta chain. The antigen remains unidentified. The sample is drawn from a study of cytomegalovirus exposure and HLA in healthy donors. The study ran its PCR with 60 Vbeta and 13 Jbeta primers. Sequencing used immunoSEQ multiplex PCR; TCRdb keeps in-frame clones, though not all of them. This table has approximately 170,000 clones, about 80% appearing once. The length of the CDR3 is 15 residues. Germline lookup yields CDR1 SGDLS and CDR2 YYNGEE. The V end lost 0 bases, the J end lost 5 bases, and 14 bases lay between the germline ends. Findings and caveats of the study: CMV serostatus alone was available as immune exposure information.

The sequence was obtained from a woman aged 40 to 50 in good health and CMV-seronegative. The sequencing sample was made of PBMCs. V is TRBV9 and J is TRBJ1-1, with a weak D call TRBD1 (5 bases). This CDR3 reads CASSVDGAGWTEAFF. Here the CDR3 DNA reads TGTGCCAGCAGCGTAGATGGCGCAGGGTGGACTGAAGCTTTCTTT.